These 2 T cell receptor beta chains were all obtained from the same sample, sequenced in a study of spatial heterogeneity in lung cancer. This sample's time point: sample taken at primary tumor resection. TCRdb redid the calling of the 5' RACE reads with MiXCR, one entry per CDR3 protein. The profile covers approximately 7,800 distinct CDR3 sequences, with roughly 9.2% appearing a single time and roughly half taken by the ten largest. The material sequenced was PBMCs, taken at surgery. These receptors all come from a male donor with early-stage non-small cell lung cancer.

This clonotype was observed many times. This rearrangement joins TRBV30 to TRBJ2-6; weak D call: TRBD1 (6 bases). Germline V gives CDR1 GTSNPN, CDR2 SVGIG (reference sequence). V shed 3 bases and J shed 2 bases, with 11 bases lying between them. This CDR3 has 15 residues. This chain's CDR3 is CAWSEQGTGANVLTF. The CDR3 DNA sequence: TGTGCCTGGAGCGAACAGGGAACTGGGGCCAACGTCCTGACTTTC.

This clonotype was counted ten times or more. Germline and junction disagree at one end, which may indicate a read error. The V gene is TRBV19, the J gene TRBJ2-7, with unresolved D. The V gene's germline CDR1 is LNHDA and CDR2 SQIVND (reference sequence). The CDR3 contains 13 residues. CDR3: CASSSEKTYEQYF. CDR3 coding DNA: TGTGCCAGTAGTAGTGAGAAGACCTACGAGCAGTACTTT.